The sequence of this TCR beta chain was determined in a study of T cell responses to AZD1222 COVID-19 vaccine. Profiling relied on immunoSEQ multiplex PCR, and the TCRdb table lists in-frame clones only, not all of them. The sample contains around 120,000 clones, 70% to 90% of which appear only once. The CDR3 length is 15 residues. V was clipped by 1 base and J by 0 bases, with 11 bases between them. Germline CDR1 reads SGHNT; CDR2 reads YYREEE (reference sequence). The sequencing used peripheral blood, collected on day 0 of AZD1222 vaccination. The chain uses TRBV5-4 and TRBJ2-7; D call uncertain. The origin of this receptor is an adult in good health. CDR3 sequence (DNA): TGTGCCAGCAGCTTGAAGTATTCGCACTCCTACGAGCAGTACTTC. Translating gives CASSLKYSHSYEQYF.